These 24 T cell receptor beta chains were sequenced from one sample in a study of regulatory T cells in long-lasting Graves disease (dated by TCRdb to the early 2020s). The library was prepared using multiplex PCR. Instrument used: Illumina HiSeq 4000. TCR beta libraries were built with iRepertoire HTBI primers and Arm-PCR amplification of CDR3 regions. Using fastp at Q25 and MiXCR, TCRdb reprocessed the public reads and kept productive beta chains. Each record represents a unique CDR3 protein, reported with the most common genes and DNA among its rows. The sample has over 350,000 distinct CDR3 sequences on record, 12% to 15% of them singletons. The leading ten clones occupy over 15% of the sample. The intended sense of this specimen's time point label: newly diagnosed GD, antithyroid drugs for less than 3 months. For both TCR sequencing and RNA sequencing, RNA was extracted from PBMCs using TRIzol.

The data also belong to a second study, concerning T cells in Graves' hyperthyroidism and ophthalmopathy.

The sequencing here drew on peripheral blood mononuclear cells (PBMCs), taken at new diagnosis, from a patient treated with antithyroid drugs. These receptors were collected from a woman between 50 and 59 years old with Graves disease. Donor details come from another sample of the same person, matched by shared clones.

This clonotype was found many times. In DNA form, the CDR3 reads TGTGCCAGCAGCCGACAGGTTATGGGATTGAATGAGCAGTTCTTC. The encoded protein is CASSRQVMGLNEQFF. J is TRBJ2-1 and V is TRBV28, with TRBD1 as a possible D gene (6 bases). Germline CDR1 MDHEN, CDR2 SYDVKM. The CDR3 covers 15 residues. Trimming removed 6 bases from V and 7 bases from J, with 19 bases in between.

This clonotype was recorded many times. The rearrangement links TRBV28 to TRBJ2-7; 9 bases match TRBD2. This CDR3 has 17 residues. Unmatched junction bases numbered 16, after V lost 6 bases and J lost 4 bases. In germline, CDR1 is MDHEN, CDR2 SYDVKM. The CDR3 sequence: CASSPRYLAGPSYEQYF. CDR3 DNA: TGTGCCAGCAGCCCTCGGTATCTAGCGGGGCCCTCTTACGAGCAGTACTTC.

Many counts were recorded for this clonotype. This chain links TRBV2 with TRBJ2-2; D perhaps matches TRBD1 (6 bases). This CDR3 has 15 residues. Germline V gives CDR1 SNHLY, CDR2 FYNNEI. Trimming shortened V by 6 bases and J by 2 bases, and 13 bases separated the two germline ends. The CDR3 protein is CASSPGTSNTGELFF. CDR3 bases: TGTGCCAGCAGCCCCGGGACATCCAACACCGGGGAGCTGTTTTTT.

This clonotype appeared many times. This chain uses TRBV2 with TRBJ2-5; D is possibly TRBD2 (5 bases). Germline lookup yields CDR1 SNHLY and CDR2 FYNNEI. The germline V and J ends were trimmed by 0 bases and 2 bases, with 16 bases remaining between them. The CDR3 runs 17 residues. The DNA for the CDR3 is TGTGCCAGCAGTGAAGCAAACGGGGTTGGGTCACAAGAGACCCAGTACTTC. Protein product: CASSEANGVGSQETQYF.

This clonotype was picked up a small number of times. This chain links TRBV3-1 with TRBJ2-3; 10 nucleotides agree with TRBD1. Germline-derived CDR1 and CDR2 are LGHDT and YNNKEL (reference sequence). This CDR3 is 17 amino acids long. V lost 2 bases and J lost 2; bases outside the gene matches: 7. CDR3 DNA: TGTGCCAGCAGCCAAACCGGGACAGGGGAGGCCACAGATACGCAGTATTTT. Residues: CASSQTGTGEATDTQYF.

This clonotype was observed a handful of times. Possible read error: a much larger clone is one base away. The chain links TRBV5-1 to TRBJ2-7; tentative D call: TRBD2 (5 bases). The CDR3 totals 13 residues. Trimming took 4 bases from V and 6 from J, leaving 14 bases between them. The germline V gene encodes CDR1 SGHRS and CDR2 YFSETQ. CDR3 nucleotides: TGCGCCAGCAGCGATAGCGATGCCTGCGAGCAGTACTTC. Translating it yields CASSDSDACEQYF.

At least ten counts were recorded for this clonotype. The chain employs TRBV20-1 and TRBJ1-2; the D is unclear. The CDR3 is 13 residues long. The germline V gene has CDR1 DFQATT and CDR2 SNEGSKA (reference sequence). Trimming stripped 1 base from V and 4 bases from J, with 10 bases between. In DNA, the CDR3 is TGCAGTGCTAGAGCAGGAGTCGGCTATGGCTACACCTTC. Protein sequence: CSARAGVGYGYTF.

This chain uses TRBV28 with TRBJ2-3; 12 bases are a match to TRBD2. The J segment lost 0 bases and the V segment lost 2 bases, leaving 3 bases of the junction unmatched. CDR1 and CDR2 (germline): MDHEN, SYDVKM. The length of the CDR3 is 17 residues. The CDR3 reads CASSLIGLAGSTDTQYF. The CDR3 region has the DNA TGTGCCAGCAGTTTAATTGGACTAGCGGGAAGCACAGATACGCAGTATTTT. Full variable domain (missing parts from reference TRBV28 and TRBJ2-3): DVKVTQSSRYLVKRTGEKVFLECVQDMDHENMFWYRQDPGLGLRLIYFSYDVKMKEKGDIPEGYSVSREKKERFSLILESASTNQTSMYLCASSLIGLAGSTDTQYFGPGTRLTVL.

The V call is TRBV5-5, the J call TRBJ2-7; D is unresolved. The CDR3 consists of 16 residues. Germline V gene lookup returns CDR1 SGHKS and CDR2 YYEKEE (reference sequence). Trimming stripped 0 bases from V and 0 bases from J, with 13 bases between. This chain's CDR3 is CASSLAPLTSSYEQYF. Written as DNA, the CDR3 is TGTGCCAGCAGCTTGGCCCCCCTTACGAGCTCCTACGAGCAGTACTTC.

This clonotype was detected once. The genes are TRBV4-2 and TRBJ2-1, with 7 bases aligning to TRBD2. V shed 1 base, J shed 4 bases, and the junction held 10 bases outside the gene matches. Germline V gives CDR1 LGHNA, CDR2 YNFKEQ. This CDR3 is built from 17 residues. CDR3: CASSQGSGTTIYNEQFF. DNA of the CDR3: TGTGCCAGCAGCCAAGGAAGCGGGACCACCATTTACAATGAGCAGTTCTTC.

The chain couples TRBV19 to TRBJ2-7; 12 nucleotides line up with TRBD1. This CDR3 spans 14 amino acids. The germline V gene has CDR1 LNHDA and CDR2 SQIVND (reference sequence). V was pared by 4 bases and J by 6 bases, with 4 bases of the junction left unmatched. CDR3 residues: CASSTGQGALEQYF. The CDR3 DNA follows: TGTGCCAGTAGTACGGGACAGGGGGCCCTCGAGCAGTACTTC. The full variable domain, its missing parts supplied by reference TRBV19 and TRBJ2-7, is DGGITQSPKYLFRKEGQNVTLSCEQNLNHDAMYWYRQDPGQGLRLIYYSQIVNDFQKGDIAEGYSVSREKKESFPLTVTSAQKNPTAFYLCASSTGQGALEQYFGPGTRLTVT.

This clonotype has ten or more counts. The chain is built from TRBV30 and TRBJ2-7, with D unresolved. The CDR3 totals 12 residues. V lost 4 bases and J 7 bases, leaving 14 bases between the germline ends. Germline V lookup: CDR1 GTSNPN, CDR2 SVGIG (reference sequence). CDR3 protein: CAWTYLGEEQYF. CDR3 nucleotide sequence: TGTGCCTGGACTTATTTGGGCGAGGAGCAGTACTTC.

This clonotype was counted between two and nine times. The chain couples TRBV9 to TRBJ1-3; perhaps TRBD1 as D (5 bases). Trimming took off 0 bases at V and 0 bases at J, with 13 bases between the two ends. The CDR3 contains 17 residues. The germline V gene encodes CDR1 SGDLS and CDR2 YYNGEE. The CDR3 DNA reads TGTGCCAGCAGCGTAGAGCTCGACAGTTACTCTGGAAACACCATATATTTT. It translates to CASSVELDSYSGNTIYF. Using reference TRBV9 and TRBJ1-3 for the parts outside the CDR3, the full variable domain is DSGVTQTPKHLITATGQRVTLRCSPRSGDLSVYWYQQSLDQGLQFLIQYYNGEERAKGNILERFSAQQFPDLHSELNLSSLELGDSALYFCASSVELDSYSGNTIYFGEGSWLTVV.

The chain carries TRBV9 and TRBJ1-2; a weak D match, TRBD1 (5 bases). From germline, CDR1 is SGDLS and CDR2 YYNGEE. This CDR3 is 14 amino acids long. The germline V and J ends were trimmed by 0 bases and 6 bases, with 12 bases remaining between them. The CDR3 coding sequence is TGTGCCAGCAGCGTAGCCCCAGGGTTAGATGGCTACACCTTC. Encoded protein: CASSVAPGLDGYTF.

This clonotype came up a few times. The genes are TRBV5-1 and TRBJ2-4, with TRBD1 as a possible D gene (5 bases). The V end was cut by 0 bases, the J end by 1 base, with 14 bases between. Germline CDR1 is SGHRS and CDR2 is YFSETQ. There are 17 residues in the CDR3. This chain's CDR3 is CASSLVWPQEAKNIQYF. CDR3 in DNA: TGCGCCAGCAGCTTGGTGTGGCCACAGGAGGCCAAAAACATTCAGTACTTC.

This chain links TRBV14 with TRBJ2-7; D may be TRBD2 (6 bases). V was trimmed by 2 bases and J by 3 bases, leaving 14 bases between them. This CDR3 comprises 15 residues. Germline CDR1 SGHDN, CDR2 FVKESK. In DNA form, the CDR3 reads TGTGCCAGCAGCCAAATGGGGACTGTTAACTACGAGCAGTACTTC. Its protein is CASSQMGTVNYEQYF. Variable domain in full (rest from reference TRBV14 and TRBJ2-7): EAGVTQFPSHSVIEKGQTVTLRCDPISGHDNLYWYRRVMGKEIKFLLHFVKESKQDESGMPNNRFLAERTGGTYSTLKVQPAELEDSGVYFCASSQMGTVNYEQYFGPGTRLTVT.

This clonotype was recorded at least ten times. The CDR3 DNA reads TGTGCCATCAGTGAACAGGGGGGTGAAGCTTTCTTT. This encodes CAISEQGGEAFF. The genes are TRBV10-3 and TRBJ1-1; TRBD1 matches 8 bases. The germline CDR1 and CDR2 sequences are ENHRY and SYGVKD. The ends lost 3 bases at V and 7 bases at J; junction bases unmatched: 1. CDR3 length equals 12 residues.

This clonotype was seen ten or more times. This sequence joins TRBV2 and TRBJ2-1; 8 nucleotides agree with TRBD2. With V trimmed by 10 bases and J by 4 bases, 12 bases remained unmatched. Germline lookup yields CDR1 SNHLY and CDR2 FYNNEI. This CDR3 has 15 amino acids. CDR3 residues: CANLKSGRMYNEQFF. CDR3 nucleotides: TGTGCCAACCTTAAAAGCGGGAGAATGTACAATGAGCAGTTCTTC.

This clonotype was recorded a few times. The chain combines TRBV20-1 with TRBJ2-7, with TRBD2 matching 13 bases. Trimming at V came to 1 base and at J to 6 bases, leaving 3 bases not matched to a gene. The CDR3 covers 14 residues. Per the germline V gene, CDR1 is DFQATT and CDR2 is SNEGSKA (reference sequence). CDR3 in amino acids: CSARGTSGSSEQYF. In DNA, the CDR3 is TGCAGTGCTAGAGGGACTAGCGGGAGCTCCGAGCAGTACTTC.

This clonotype was seen at least ten times. The genes are TRBV12-3 or TRBV12-4 and TRBJ2-5, with D possibly matching TRBD1 (5 bases). There are 13 residues in the CDR3. Trimming left V 3 bases short and J 5 bases short, with 10 bases between. The CDR3: CASSFQGEETQYF. The CDR3 bases are TGTGCCAGCAGTTTTCAGGGTGAGGAGACCCAGTACTTC.

The chain is built from TRBV30 and TRBJ2-7; D remains ambiguous. The length of the CDR3 is 13 residues. The ends were cut back, 2 bases at V and 9 bases at J, with 17 bases in the middle. Per germline, CDR1 GTSNPN and CDR2 SVGIG (reference sequence). CDR3 protein: CAWSFQRGHGQYF. DNA of the CDR3: TGTGCCTGGAGTTTTCAGCGAGGCCACGGGCAGTACTTC. Based on the CDR3 plus reference TRBV30 and TRBJ2-7, the full variable domain is SQTIHQWPATLVQPVGSPLSLECTVEGTSNPNLYWYRQAAGRGLQLLFYSVGIGQISSEVPQNLSASRPQDRQFILSSKKLLLSDSGFYLCAWSFQRGHGQYFGPGTRLTVT.

This chain joins TRBV25-1 and TRBJ2-1; D possibly matches TRBD1 or TRBD2 (7 bases each). With 2 bases removed from V and 3 bases from J, the gap between germline ends came to 17 bases. The CDR3 contains 17 residues. Germline assignment: CDR1 MGHDK and CDR2 SYGVNS. In nucleotides, the CDR3 is TGTGCCAGCAGTGAAATGGGAGGGGGCGTAAGCTACAATGAGCAGTTCTTC. It encodes CASSEMGGGVSYNEQFF.

This clonotype occurred many times. This chain's CDR3 is CATSEGQTSYGYTF. CDR3 in DNA: TGTGCCACCAGTGAAGGACAGACTTCCTATGGCTACACCTTC. The rearrangement uses TRBV24-1 and TRBJ1-2; D is possibly TRBD1 (6 bases). Deletions cut 4 bases from V and 4 bases from J, with 12 bases between. The CDR3 extends over 14 amino acids. CDR1 and CDR2 (germline): KGHDR, SFDVKD.

In this sample, this clonotype turned up many times. This chain links TRBV6-1 with TRBJ1-5; D gene uncertain. Germline V lookup: CDR1 MNHNS, CDR2 SASEGT. The CDR3 is 13 residues long. V gave up 4 bases and J gave up 4 bases, with 8 bases separating them. CDR3 sequence: CASSAIKNQPQHF. The CDR3 DNA sequence: TGTGCCAGCAGTGCTATTAAGAATCAGCCCCAGCATTTT.